A single sample is the source of the 16 T cell receptor beta chains below, sequenced in a study of regulatory T cells in long-lasting Graves disease. Both iRepertoire HTBI primers and Arm-PCR of CDR3 regions were used to build the TCR beta libraries. In TCRdb, the multiplex PCR reads were re-called with MiXCR into one record per CDR3 protein. The top ten clones hold around a quarter of a sample with about 420,000 distinct CDR3 sequences, about 17% of them seen once. Time point specified: newly diagnosed GD, antithyroid drugs for less than 3 months. Construction of the TCR library relied on RNA isolated from PBMCs. These same records also appear under a second study, on T cells in Graves' hyperthyroidism and ophthalmopathy.

The sequencing here drew on peripheral blood mononuclear cells (PBMCs), taken at new diagnosis, from a patient treated with antithyroid drugs. All receptors derive from a woman aged 18-29 years with Graves disease.

With respect to this clonotype: It is likely a read error: a sequence one base away is far more abundant. This chain links TRBV10-3 with TRBJ2-1; TRBD2 aligns across 7 bases. The length of the CDR3 is 15 residues. V shed 2 bases, J shed 13 bases, and the junction held 14 bases outside the gene matches. Germline CDR1 is ENHRY and CDR2 is SYGVKD. Here the CDR3 DNA reads TGTGCCATCAGTGAGGCGGGAGTTTGGAAAGAGACCCAGTTCTTC. Its protein product is CAISEAGVWKETQFF.

V and J are TRBV7-9 and TRBJ2-1; 12 bases align to TRBD2. J was trimmed by 7 bases and V by 4 bases; bases with no gene match: 8. The length of the CDR3 is 16 residues. Germline CDR1 and CDR2: SEHNR and FQNEAQ (reference sequence). CDR3 sequence reads: CASSSHSSGRGNEQFF. CDR3 DNA: TGTGCCAGCAGCTCTCATTCTAGCGGGAGGGGGAATGAGCAGTTCTTC.

The V gene is TRBV5-6, the J gene TRBJ2-1, with 7 nucleotides matching TRBD1. The germline V gene encodes CDR1 SGHDT and CDR2 YYEEEE. Trimming cost V 4 bases and J 4 bases; bases outside gene matches: 11. This CDR3 comprises 16 residues. The CDR3 DNA is TGTGCCAGCAGCCCCGTGCCGGGACAGAATTACAATGAGCAGTTCTTC. It specifies CASSPVPGQNYNEQFF.

This clonotype was detected ten times or more. CDR3 bases: TGTGCCAGCAGTTTTCGGAGGGCTGGGGCCAACGTCCTGACTTTC. Residues: CASSFRRAGANVLTF. The rearrangement links TRBV28 to TRBJ2-6; a weak D match, TRBD2 (6 bases). CDR3 size: 15 residues. Germline V gives CDR1 MDHEN, CDR2 SYDVKM. Trimming cost V 3 bases and J 2 bases, with 8 bases left between them. Using reference TRBV28 and TRBJ2-6 for the parts outside the CDR3, the full variable domain is DVKVTQSSRYLVKRTGEKVFLECVQDMDHENMFWYRQDPGLGLRLIYFSYDVKMKEKGDIPEGYSVSREKKERFSLILESASTNQTSMYLCASSFRRAGANVLTFGAGSRLTVL.

The rearrangement joins TRBV5-6 to TRBJ1-3; TRBD1 might be the D (5 bases). Deletions cut 0 bases from V and 4 bases from J, with 11 bases between. The CDR3 has 15 residues. The germline gives CDR1 SGHDT, CDR2 YYEEEE. Here the CDR3 DNA reads TGTGCCAGCAGCTTGGTCGTCGCAGGGGGAAACACCATATATTTT. Translating it yields CASSLVVAGGNTIYF. The whole variable domain, filled in from reference TRBV5-6 and TRBJ1-3, reads DAGVTQSPTHLIKTRGQQVTLRCSPKSGHDTVSWYQQALGQGPQFIFQYYEEEERQRGNFPDRFSGHQFPNYSSELNVNALLLGDSALYLCASSLVVAGGNTIYFGEGSWLTVV.

Turning to this clonotype: Given a much more abundant clone one base away, this may be a read error. The chain joins TRBV12-3 or TRBV12-4 to TRBJ2-1, with 7 bases aligning to TRBD2. The CDR3 has 14 amino acids. The V and J ends lost 3 bases and 13 bases, in that order; junction bases with no gene match: 12. CDR3 residues: CASSLIEGRGTQFF. The DNA of the CDR3 is TGTGCCAGCAGTTTGATTGAGGGGCGGGGGACCCAGTTCTTC.

This clonotype has just one count. The conserved final phenylalanine or tryptophan is absent from the CDR3, which likely points to a read error. V usage is TRBV10-3 and J usage is TRBJ1-1, with 8 bases that match TRBD1. V was clipped by 10 bases and J by 0 bases; unmatched bases: 4. Germline assignment: CDR1 ENHRY and CDR2 SYGVKD. CDR3 size: 13 residues. This CDR3 reads CATAGQVNTEAFS. The CDR3 bases are TGTGCCACGGCGGGACAGGTGAACACTGAAGCTTTCTCT.

The chain is built from TRBV7-8 and TRBJ1-2; no firm D call. Germline-derived CDR1 and CDR2 are SGHVS and FQNEAQ. The V gene lost 1 base and the J gene lost 8 bases, with 8 bases spanning the gap. CDR3 length: 12 amino acids. The CDR3: CASSLGQKGYTF. The CDR3 DNA is TGTGCCAGCAGCTTAGGGCAGAAAGGCTACACCTTC.

This clonotype was detected many times. The genes are TRBV6-5 and TRBJ1-5; D not resolved. V lost 2 bases, J lost 2 bases, and 7 bases lay in between. CDR1 is MNHEY and CDR2 is SVGAGI in the germline V gene. CDR3 length: 14 amino acids. CDR3 loop: CASSYGLGNQPQHF. CDR3 sequence (DNA): TGTGCCAGCAGTTACGGGTTAGGCAATCAGCCCCAGCATTTT.

V is TRBV7-9 and J is TRBJ2-7; 8 positions agree with TRBD1. V shed 0 bases, J shed 2 bases, and the junction held 3 bases outside the gene matches. The CDR3 is 15 amino acids. In germline, CDR1 is SEHNR, CDR2 FQNEAQ (reference sequence). CDR3 residues: CASSLAGTGPYEQYF. In DNA form, the CDR3 reads TGTGCCAGCAGCTTAGCCGGGACAGGACCCTACGAGCAGTACTTC.

In this sample, this clonotype turned up many times. The genes are TRBV20-1 and TRBJ2-5; possible D gene TRBD2, 7 bases. V was pared by 7 bases and J by 1 base, with 16 bases between. Germline V gene sequence: CDR1 DFQATT, CDR2 SNEGSKA (reference sequence). The CDR3 is 14 amino acids. CDR3 loop: CSVQGGRGQETQYF. The CDR3 bases are TGCAGTGTACAGGGAGGGCGCGGCCAAGAGACCCAGTACTTC.

This clonotype was observed at least ten times. V gene TRBV10-3 combines with J gene TRBJ1-1, with 8 bases matching TRBD1. The CDR3 loop spans 15 amino acids. Germline CDR1 ENHRY, CDR2 SYGVKD. Unmatched junction bases numbered 9, after V lost 6 bases and J lost 3 bases. The CDR3, as DNA: TGTGCCATCAGGACTGGACAGGGCTCTGACACTGAAGCTTTCTTT. Translated: CAIRTGQGSDTEAFF.

This chain joins TRBV5-5 and TRBJ2-1; D not certain. The germline V gene encodes CDR1 SGHKS and CDR2 YYEKEE (reference sequence). V dropped 2 bases and J dropped 1 base, with 7 bases sitting between them. The CDR3 length is 14 residues. CDR3 nucleotide sequence: TGTGCCAGCAGCTTATCTCTTTCCTACAATGAGCAGTTCTTC. This encodes CASSLSLSYNEQFF.

This clonotype has a count of ten or more. The chain has TRBV2 and TRBJ1-5; 10 bases map to TRBD1. The CDR3 runs to 14 residues. Germline trimming cut 6 bases from V and 5 bases from J; bases unmatched to any gene: 4. The germline V gene has CDR1 SNHLY and CDR2 FYNNEI. CDR3 sequence reads: CASRWDRGDQPQHF. In DNA, the CDR3 is TGTGCCAGCAGGTGGGACAGGGGCGATCAGCCCCAGCATTTT.

Many counts were recorded for this clonotype. This chain connects TRBV28 to TRBJ2-7; D remains unclear. Trimming took off 3 bases at V and 7 bases at J, with 10 bases between the two ends. Germline V gene data show CDR1 as MDHEN and CDR2 as SYDVKM. This CDR3 has 12 residues. CDR3 sequence reads: CASSLRLGEQYF. As DNA, the CDR3 is TGTGCCAGCAGTTTGCGGTTGGGTGAGCAGTACTTC.

The rearrangement joins TRBV2 to TRBJ1-2; the D is unclear. V was cut by 2 bases and J by 4 bases, with 11 bases left in between. The CDR3 loop spans 14 amino acids. The germline V gene encodes CDR1 SNHLY and CDR2 FYNNEI. The chain's CDR3 is CASSELTVLYGYTF. The CDR3 region has the DNA TGTGCCAGCAGTGAACTTACCGTTCTCTATGGCTACACCTTC.